Sequencing of this T cell receptor (beta chain) was carried out in a study of CXCR3-negative and CXCR3-positive naive CD8 T cells. Findings of the study overall: For memory CD8+ cells diversity was much lower, but both naive subsets had comparably high diversity.

Per germline, CDR1 SGHRS and CDR2 YFSETQ. CDR3 length: 18 residues. Regarding this clonotype: Its antigen is undetermined.

In preparing the TRB cDNA libraries, 5' RACE with UMI labels was used. TCRdb reprocessed the 5' RACE reads, with one entry per CDR3 protein and no DNA. The data include tens of thousands of distinct CDR3 sequences; the top ten clones carry less than 1.1%. Naive CD8+ T cells carried a CD45RO-CCR7+CD27+CD95- phenotype. The chain combines TRBV5-1 with TRBJ2-3; TCRdb selects TRBD1, and the lack of DNA leaves this call unchecked. This TCR was recovered from a human donor in good health. Some clones in this sample may be carry-over from other donors' samples. Sequencing input: naive CXCR3- CD8+ T cells from blood. The subset: CD45RO-CCR7+CD27+CD95- naive CD8+ T cells lacking CXCR3 (TNR3-). CDR3 sequence reads: CASSLEAQAGAYADTQYF.